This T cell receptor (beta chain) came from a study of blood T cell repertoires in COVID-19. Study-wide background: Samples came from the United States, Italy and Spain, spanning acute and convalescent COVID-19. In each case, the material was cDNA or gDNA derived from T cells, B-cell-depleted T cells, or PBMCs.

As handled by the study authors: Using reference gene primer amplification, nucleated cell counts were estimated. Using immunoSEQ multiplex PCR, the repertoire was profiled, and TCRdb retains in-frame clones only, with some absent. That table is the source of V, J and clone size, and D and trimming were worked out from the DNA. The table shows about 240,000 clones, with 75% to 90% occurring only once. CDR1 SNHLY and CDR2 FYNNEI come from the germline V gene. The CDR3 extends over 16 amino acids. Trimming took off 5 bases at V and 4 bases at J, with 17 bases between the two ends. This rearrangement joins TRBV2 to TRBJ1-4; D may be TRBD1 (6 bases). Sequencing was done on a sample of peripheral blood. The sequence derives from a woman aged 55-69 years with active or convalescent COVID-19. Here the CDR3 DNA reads TGTGCCAGCAGTAAAAGGACAGTTCTGATTAATGAAAAACTGTTTTTT. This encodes CASSKRTVLINEKLFF.